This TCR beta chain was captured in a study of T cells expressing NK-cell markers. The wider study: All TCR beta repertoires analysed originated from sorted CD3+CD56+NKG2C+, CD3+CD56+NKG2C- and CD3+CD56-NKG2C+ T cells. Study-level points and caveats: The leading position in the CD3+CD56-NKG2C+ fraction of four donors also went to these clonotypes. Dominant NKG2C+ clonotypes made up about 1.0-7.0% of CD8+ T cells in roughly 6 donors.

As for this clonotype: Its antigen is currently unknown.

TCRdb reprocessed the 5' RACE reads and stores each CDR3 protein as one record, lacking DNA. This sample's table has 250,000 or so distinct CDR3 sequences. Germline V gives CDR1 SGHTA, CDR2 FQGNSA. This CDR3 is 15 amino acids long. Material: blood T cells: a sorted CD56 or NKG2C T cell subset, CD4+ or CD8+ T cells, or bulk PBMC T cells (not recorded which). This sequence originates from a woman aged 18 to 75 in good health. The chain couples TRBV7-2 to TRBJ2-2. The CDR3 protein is CASSLRREHTGELFF.